Below, 2 T cell receptor beta chains from the same sample are listed, as sequenced in a study of blood T cell repertoires in COVID-19. Measured with immunoSEQ multiplex PCR; TCRdb has only the in-frame clones, and not every one. The sample holds about 98,000 clones; roughly nine tenths are singletons and the top ten take around 2%. Source material: peripheral blood. The receptors come from a man in his forties or fifties with active COVID-19.

The chain combines TRBV14 with TRBJ2-1; D gene uncertain. The CDR3 sequence is 15 residues long. The V gene's germline CDR1 is SGHDN and CDR2 FVKESK. V was shortened by 5 bases and J by 0 bases, with 11 bases between the two germline ends. CDR3 nucleotides: TGTGCCAGCAGCATTATCCTTAGCTCCTACAATGAGCAGTTCTTC. Its protein is CASSIILSSYNEQFF.

The rearrangement uses TRBV9 and TRBJ2-3; 9 positions agree with TRBD2. Trimming took 2 bases from V and 6 from J; bases not matched to a gene: 4. The CDR3 spans 14 residues. The V gene's germline CDR1 is SGDLS and CDR2 YYNGEE. In DNA form, the CDR3 reads TGTGCCAGCAGCGTGCCAGCGGGAGGCGATACGCAGTATTTT. It yields the protein CASSVPAGGDTQYF.